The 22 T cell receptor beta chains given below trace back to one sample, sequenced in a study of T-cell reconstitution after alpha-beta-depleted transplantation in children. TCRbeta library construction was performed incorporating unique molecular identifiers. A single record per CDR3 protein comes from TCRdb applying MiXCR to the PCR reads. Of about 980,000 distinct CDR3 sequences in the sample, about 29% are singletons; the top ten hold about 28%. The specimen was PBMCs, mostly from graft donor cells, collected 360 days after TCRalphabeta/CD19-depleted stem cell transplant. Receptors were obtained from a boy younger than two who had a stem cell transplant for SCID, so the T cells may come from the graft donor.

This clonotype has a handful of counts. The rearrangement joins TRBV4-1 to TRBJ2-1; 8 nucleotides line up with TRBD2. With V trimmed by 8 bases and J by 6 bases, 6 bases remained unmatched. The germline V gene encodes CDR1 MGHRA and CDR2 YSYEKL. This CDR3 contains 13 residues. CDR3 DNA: TGCGCCAGCCGGGGGGGCGCAGGCAATGAGCAGTTCTTC. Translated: CASRGGAGNEQFF.

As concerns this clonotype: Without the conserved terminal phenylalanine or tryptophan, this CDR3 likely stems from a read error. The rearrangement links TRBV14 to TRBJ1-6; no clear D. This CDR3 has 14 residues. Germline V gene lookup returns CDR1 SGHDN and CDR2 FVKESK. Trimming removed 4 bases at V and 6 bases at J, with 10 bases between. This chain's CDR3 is CASSPRAGNSPLHS. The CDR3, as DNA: TGTGCCAGCAGCCCTCGCGCGGGTAATTCACCCCTCCACTCT.

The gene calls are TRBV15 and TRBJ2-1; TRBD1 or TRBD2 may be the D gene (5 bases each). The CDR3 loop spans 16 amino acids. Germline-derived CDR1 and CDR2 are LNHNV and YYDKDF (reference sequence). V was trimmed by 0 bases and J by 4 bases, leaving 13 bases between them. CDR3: CATSRDRKGTYNEQFF. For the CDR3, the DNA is TGTGCCACCAGCAGAGATCGAAAGGGGACGTACAATGAGCAGTTCTTC.

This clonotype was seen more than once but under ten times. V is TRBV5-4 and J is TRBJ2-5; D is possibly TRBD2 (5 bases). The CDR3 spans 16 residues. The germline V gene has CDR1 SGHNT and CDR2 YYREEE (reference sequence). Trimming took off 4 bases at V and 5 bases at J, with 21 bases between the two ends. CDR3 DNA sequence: TGTGCCAGCAGCAGGGCCACGCGGGTCGCGGTTGAGACCCAGTACTTC. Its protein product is CASSRATRVAVETQYF.

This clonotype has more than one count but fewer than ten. CDR3 loop: CASSPKGGSTQYF. CDR3 nucleotides: TGTGCCAGCAGCCCGAAAGGGGGTAGTACGCAGTATTTT. The V and J genes are TRBV7-8 and TRBJ2-3; possible D gene TRBD1, 6 bases. The CDR3 contains 13 residues. Germline V gene data show CDR1 as SGHVS and CDR2 as FQNEAQ. The V end lost 5 bases, the J end lost 8 bases, and 14 bases lay between the germline ends.

DNA of the CDR3: TGTGCCAGCAGCTACCGGGTCCTCTCTGGGGCCAACGTCCTGACTTTC. It specifies CASSYRVLSGANVLTF. The chain employs TRBV11-2 and TRBJ2-6; D remains ambiguous. V was cut by 4 bases and J by 0 bases, with 10 bases left in between. The CDR3 spans 16 residues. Per germline, CDR1 SGHAT and CDR2 FQNNGV.

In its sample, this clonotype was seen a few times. The CDR3 coding sequence is TGCAGTGCTAGATTAGCGGGGGGTAGAGATACGCAGTATTTT. Protein sequence: CSARLAGGRDTQYF. The chain has TRBV20-1 and TRBJ2-3, with 10 bases that match TRBD2. This CDR3 is 14 amino acids long. Trimming cost V 2 bases and J 5 bases; bases outside gene matches: 4. Germline-derived CDR1 and CDR2 are DFQATT and SNEGSKA (reference sequence).

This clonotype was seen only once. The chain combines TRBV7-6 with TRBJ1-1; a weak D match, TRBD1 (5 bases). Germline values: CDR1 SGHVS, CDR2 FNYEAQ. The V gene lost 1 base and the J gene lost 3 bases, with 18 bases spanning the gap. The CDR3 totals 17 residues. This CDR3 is CASSLGRGRSLHTEAFF. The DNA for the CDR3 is TGTGCCAGCAGCTTAGGGAGGGGACGGAGCCTCCACACTGAAGCTTTCTTT.

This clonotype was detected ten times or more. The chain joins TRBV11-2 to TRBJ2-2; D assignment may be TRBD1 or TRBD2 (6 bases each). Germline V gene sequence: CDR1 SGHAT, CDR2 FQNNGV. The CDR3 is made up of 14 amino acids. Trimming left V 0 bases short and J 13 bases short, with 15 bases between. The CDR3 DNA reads TGTGCCAGCAGCTTAGATTGGGGGGCTGGACGGCTGTTTTTT. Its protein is CASSLDWGAGRLFF.

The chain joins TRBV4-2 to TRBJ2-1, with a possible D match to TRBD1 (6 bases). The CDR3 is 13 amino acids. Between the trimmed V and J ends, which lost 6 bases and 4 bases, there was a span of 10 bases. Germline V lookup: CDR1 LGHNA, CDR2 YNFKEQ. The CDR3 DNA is TGTGCCAGCAGTACCGGACAGTACAATGAGCAGTTCTTC. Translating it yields CASSTGQYNEQFF.

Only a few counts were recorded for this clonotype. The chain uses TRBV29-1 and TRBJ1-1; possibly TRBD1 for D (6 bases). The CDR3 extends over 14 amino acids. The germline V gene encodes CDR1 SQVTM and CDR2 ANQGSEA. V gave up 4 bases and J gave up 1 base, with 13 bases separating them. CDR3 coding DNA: TGCAGCGTTGCCGCCGGGACAAAGAACACTGAAGCTTTCTTT. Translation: CSVAAGTKNTEAFF.

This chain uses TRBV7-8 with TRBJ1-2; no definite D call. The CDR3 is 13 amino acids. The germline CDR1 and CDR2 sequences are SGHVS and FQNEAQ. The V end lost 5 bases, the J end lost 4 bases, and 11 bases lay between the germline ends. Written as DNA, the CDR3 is TGTGCCAGCAGCCGAGGGTGGCGCTATGGCTACACCTTC. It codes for CASSRGWRYGYTF.

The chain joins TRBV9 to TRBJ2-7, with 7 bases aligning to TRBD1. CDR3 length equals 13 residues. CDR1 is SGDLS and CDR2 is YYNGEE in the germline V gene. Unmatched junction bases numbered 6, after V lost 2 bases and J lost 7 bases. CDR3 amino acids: CASSVSWGQEQYF. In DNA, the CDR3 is TGTGCCAGCAGCGTCAGCTGGGGACAGGAGCAGTACTTC.

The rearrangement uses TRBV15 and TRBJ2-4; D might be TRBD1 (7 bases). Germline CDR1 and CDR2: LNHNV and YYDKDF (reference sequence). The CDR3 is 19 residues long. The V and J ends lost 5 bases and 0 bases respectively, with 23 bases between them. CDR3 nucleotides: TGTGCCACCAGCTGGGAGGAGGGGGCTCTATTATTAGCCAAAAACATTCAGTACTTC. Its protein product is CATSWEEGALLLAKNIQYF.

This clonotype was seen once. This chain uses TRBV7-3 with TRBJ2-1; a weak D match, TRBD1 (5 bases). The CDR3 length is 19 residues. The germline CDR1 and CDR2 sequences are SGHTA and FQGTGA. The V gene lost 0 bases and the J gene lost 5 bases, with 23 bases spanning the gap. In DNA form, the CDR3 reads TGTGCCAGCAGCTTAACGGCCCCTTTCGCCCTGGGGCCTCACAATGAGCAGTTCTTC. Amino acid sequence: CASSLTAPFALGPHNEQFF. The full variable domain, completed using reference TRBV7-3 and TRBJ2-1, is GAGVSQTPSNKVTEKGKYVELRCDPISGHTALYWYRQSLGQGPEFLIYFQGTGAADDSGLPNDRFFAVRPEGSVSTLKIQRTERGDSAVYLCASSLTAPFALGPHNEQFFGPGTRLTVL.

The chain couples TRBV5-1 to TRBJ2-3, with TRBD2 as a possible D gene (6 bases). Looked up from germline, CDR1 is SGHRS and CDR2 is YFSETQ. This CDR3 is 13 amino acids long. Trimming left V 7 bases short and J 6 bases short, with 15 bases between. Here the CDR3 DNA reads TGCGCCAGCTCGACTAGTAAACCGGATACGCAGTATTTT. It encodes CASSTSKPDTQYF.

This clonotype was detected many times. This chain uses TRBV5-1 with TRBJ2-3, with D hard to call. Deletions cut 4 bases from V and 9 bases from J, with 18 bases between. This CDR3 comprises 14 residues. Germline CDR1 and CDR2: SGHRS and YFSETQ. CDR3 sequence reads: CASSPDRQVDTQYF. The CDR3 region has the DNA TGCGCCAGCAGCCCGGACCGACAAGTAGACACGCAGTATTTT.

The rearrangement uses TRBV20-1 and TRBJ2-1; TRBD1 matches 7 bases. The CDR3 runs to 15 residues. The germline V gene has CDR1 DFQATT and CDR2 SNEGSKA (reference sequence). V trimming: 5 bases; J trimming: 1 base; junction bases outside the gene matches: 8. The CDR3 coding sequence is TGCAGTGCTGGGGGACCGGGACAGTCCTACAATGAGCAGTTCTTC. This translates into CSAGGPGQSYNEQFF.

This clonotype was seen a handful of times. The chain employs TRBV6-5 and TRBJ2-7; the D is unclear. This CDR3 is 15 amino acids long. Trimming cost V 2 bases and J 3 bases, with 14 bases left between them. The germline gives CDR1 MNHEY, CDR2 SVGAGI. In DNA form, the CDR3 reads TGTGCCAGCAGTTACGTGCAGGAAAAAAACTACGAGCAGTACTTC. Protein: CASSYVQEKNYEQYF.

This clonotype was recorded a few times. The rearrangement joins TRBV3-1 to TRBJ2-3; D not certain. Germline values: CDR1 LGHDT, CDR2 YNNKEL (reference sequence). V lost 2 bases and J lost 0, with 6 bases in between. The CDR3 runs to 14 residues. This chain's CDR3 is CASSQTYSTDTQYF. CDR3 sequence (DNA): TGTGCCAGCAGCCAAACCTACAGCACAGATACGCAGTATTTT.

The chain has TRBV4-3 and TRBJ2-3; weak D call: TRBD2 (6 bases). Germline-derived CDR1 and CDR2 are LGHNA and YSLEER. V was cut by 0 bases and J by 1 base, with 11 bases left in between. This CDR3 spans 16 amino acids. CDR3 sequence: CASSQDWRVGTDTQYF. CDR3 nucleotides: TGCGCCAGCAGCCAAGATTGGAGGGTTGGCACAGATACGCAGTATTTT.

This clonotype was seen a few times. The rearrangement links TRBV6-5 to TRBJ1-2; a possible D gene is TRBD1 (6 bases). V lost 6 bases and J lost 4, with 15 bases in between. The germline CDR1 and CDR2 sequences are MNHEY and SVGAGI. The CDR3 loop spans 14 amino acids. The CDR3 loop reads CASRSTGWSYGYTF. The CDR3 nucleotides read TGTGCCAGCAGGAGTACAGGGTGGAGCTATGGCTACACCTTC.